This TCR beta chain is from a study of T cell responses to AZD1222 COVID-19 vaccine. This CDR3 is built from 14 residues. V was shortened by 3 bases and J by 8 bases, with 15 bases between the two germline ends. Looked up from germline, CDR1 is SGHNT and CDR2 is YYREEE (reference sequence). A note on this clone: Its antigen is not identified.

Overall study findings and caveats: Nearly half of unique spike-specific TCRs reportedly avoided B.1.351 and B.1.1.7 mutated regions.

Data came from immunoSEQ multiplex PCR; TCRdb stores just in-frame clones and leaves some out. The sample has about 150,000 clones, 94% seen once. The starting material was peripheral blood, obtained on day 0 of AZD1222 vaccination. This receptor was obtained from an adult in good health. The chain links TRBV5-4 to TRBJ2-1; the D gene could be TRBD1 or TRBD2 (6 bases each). The CDR3 bases are TGTGCCAGCAGCTCCGAGGGGGGCGGCGATGAGCAGTTCTTC. It is translated as CASSSEGGGDEQFF.